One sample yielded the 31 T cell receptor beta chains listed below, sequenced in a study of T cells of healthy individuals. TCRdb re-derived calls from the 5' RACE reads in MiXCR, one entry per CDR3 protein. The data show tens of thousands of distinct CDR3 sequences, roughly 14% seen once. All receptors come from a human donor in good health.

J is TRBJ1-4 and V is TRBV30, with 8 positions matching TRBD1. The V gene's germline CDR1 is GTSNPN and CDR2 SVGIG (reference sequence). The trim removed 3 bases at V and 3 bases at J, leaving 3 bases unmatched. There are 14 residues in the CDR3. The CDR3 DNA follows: TGTGCCTGGAGCCAGGGGGCAGCTAATGAAAAACTGTTTTTT. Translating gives CAWSQGAANEKLFF. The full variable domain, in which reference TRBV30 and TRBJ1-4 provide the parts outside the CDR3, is SQTIHQWPATLVQPVGSPLSLECTVEGTSNPNLYWYRQAAGRGLQLLFYSVGIGQISSEVPQNLSASRPQDRQFILSSKKLLLSDSGFYLCAWSQGAANEKLFFGSGTQLSVL.

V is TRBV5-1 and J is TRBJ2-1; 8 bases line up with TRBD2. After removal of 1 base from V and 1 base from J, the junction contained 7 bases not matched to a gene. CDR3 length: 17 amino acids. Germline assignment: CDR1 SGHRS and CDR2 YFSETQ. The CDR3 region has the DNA TGCGCCAGCAGCTTGCAAACCGGGACTAGGTCCTACAATGAGCAGTTCTTC. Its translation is CASSLQTGTRSYNEQFF.

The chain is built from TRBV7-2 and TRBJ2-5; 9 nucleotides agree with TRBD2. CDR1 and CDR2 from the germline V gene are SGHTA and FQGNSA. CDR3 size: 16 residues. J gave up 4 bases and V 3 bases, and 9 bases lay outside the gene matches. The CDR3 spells CASSFLSGGRGETQYF. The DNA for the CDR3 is TGTGCCAGCAGCTTTTTATCTGGCGGGAGGGGAGAGACCCAGTACTTC.

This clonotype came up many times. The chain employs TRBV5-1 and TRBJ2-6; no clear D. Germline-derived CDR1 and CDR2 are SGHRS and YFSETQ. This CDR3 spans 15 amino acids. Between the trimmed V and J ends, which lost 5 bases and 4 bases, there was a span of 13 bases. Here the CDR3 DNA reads TGCGCCAGCAGATATAAGGATGAGGGGGCCAACGTCCTGACTTTC. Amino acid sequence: CASRYKDEGANVLTF. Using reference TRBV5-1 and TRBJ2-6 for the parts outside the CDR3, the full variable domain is KAGVTQTPRYLIKTRGQQVTLSCSPISGHRSVSWYQQTPGQGLQFLFEYFSETQRNKGNFPGRFSGRQFSNSRSEMNVSTLELGDSALYLCASRYKDEGANVLTFGAGSRLTVL.

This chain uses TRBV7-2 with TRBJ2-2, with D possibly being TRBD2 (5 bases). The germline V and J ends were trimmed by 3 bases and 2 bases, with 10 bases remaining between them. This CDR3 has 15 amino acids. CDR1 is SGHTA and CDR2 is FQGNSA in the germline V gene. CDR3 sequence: CASSLSSANTGELFF. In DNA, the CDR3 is TGTGCCAGCAGCTTGAGTAGCGCTAACACCGGGGAGCTGTTTTTT.

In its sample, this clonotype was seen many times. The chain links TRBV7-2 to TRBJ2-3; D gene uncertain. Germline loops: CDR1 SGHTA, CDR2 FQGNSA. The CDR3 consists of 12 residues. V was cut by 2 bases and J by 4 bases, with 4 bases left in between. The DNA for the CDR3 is TGTGCCAGCAGCTTATTTGCAGATACGCAGTATTTT. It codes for CASSLFADTQYF.

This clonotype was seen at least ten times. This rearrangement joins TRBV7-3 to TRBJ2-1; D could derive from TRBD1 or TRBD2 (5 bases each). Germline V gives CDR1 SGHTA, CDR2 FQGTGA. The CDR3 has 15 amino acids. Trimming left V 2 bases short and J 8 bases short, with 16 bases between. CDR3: CASSLGFRGRHEQFF. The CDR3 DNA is TGTGCCAGCAGCTTAGGGTTTCGGGGCCGCCATGAGCAGTTCTTC. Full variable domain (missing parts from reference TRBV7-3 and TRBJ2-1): GAGVSQTPSNKVTEKGKYVELRCDPISGHTALYWYRQSLGQGPEFLIYFQGTGAADDSGLPNDRFFAVRPEGSVSTLKIQRTERGDSAVYLCASSLGFRGRHEQFFGPGTRLTVL.

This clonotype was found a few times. The CDR3 DNA is TGTGCCAGCAGTTACGGGGAGACCCAGTACTTC. It yields the protein CASSYGETQYF. V gene TRBV6-6 combines with J gene TRBJ2-5; no definite D call. Trimming stripped 2 bases from V and 5 bases from J, with 3 bases between. The V gene's germline CDR1 is MNHNY and CDR2 SVGAGI (reference sequence). The CDR3 covers 11 residues.

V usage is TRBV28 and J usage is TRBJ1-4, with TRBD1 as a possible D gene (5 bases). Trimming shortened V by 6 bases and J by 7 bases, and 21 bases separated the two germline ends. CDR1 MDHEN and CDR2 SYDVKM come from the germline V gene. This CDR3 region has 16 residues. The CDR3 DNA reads TGTGCCAGCAGAACAAACCCCTCTCCCGGGGGTGAAAAACTGTTTTTT. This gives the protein CASRTNPSPGGEKLFF.

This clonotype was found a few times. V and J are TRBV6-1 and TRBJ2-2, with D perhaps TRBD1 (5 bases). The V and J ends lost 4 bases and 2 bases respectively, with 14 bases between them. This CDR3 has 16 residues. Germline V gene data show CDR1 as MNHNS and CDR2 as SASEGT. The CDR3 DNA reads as TGTGCCAGCAGTGGCCGTAGACAGATAAACACCGGGGAGCTGTTTTTT. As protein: CASSGRRQINTGELFF.

The CDR3 protein is CASSPRGTPETQYF. In DNA form, the CDR3 reads TGTGCCAGCAGCCCCCGCGGGACCCCGGAGACCCAGTACTTC. The chain couples TRBV9 to TRBJ2-5; D possibly corresponds to TRBD2 (6 bases). The CDR3 length is 14 residues. In germline, CDR1 is SGDLS, CDR2 YYNGEE. V was trimmed by 4 bases and J by 5 bases, leaving 15 bases between them.

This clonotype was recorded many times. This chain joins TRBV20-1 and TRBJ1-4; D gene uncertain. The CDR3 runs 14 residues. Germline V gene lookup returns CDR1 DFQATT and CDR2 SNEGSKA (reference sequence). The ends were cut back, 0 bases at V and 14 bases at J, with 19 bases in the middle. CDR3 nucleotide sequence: TGCAGTGCTAGAGAGGGCCTTGGACGTCAACGGCTGTTTTTT. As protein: CSAREGLGRQRLFF.

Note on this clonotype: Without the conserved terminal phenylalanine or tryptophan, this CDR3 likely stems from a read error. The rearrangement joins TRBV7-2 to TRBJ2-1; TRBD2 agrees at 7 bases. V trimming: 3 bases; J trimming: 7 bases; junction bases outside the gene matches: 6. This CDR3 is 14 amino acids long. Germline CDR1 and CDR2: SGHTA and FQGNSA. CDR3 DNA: TGTGCCAGCAGCTTGGGCGGGAGCCGTAATGAGCAGTTCTTA. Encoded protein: CASSLGGSRNEQFL.

The CDR3 loop reads CASSFAGEPQHF. As DNA, the CDR3 is TGTGCCAGCAGCTTCGCAGGCGAGCCCCAGCATTTT. This chain uses TRBV7-2 with TRBJ1-5, with D unclear. The germline CDR1 and CDR2 sequences are SGHTA and FQGNSA. The CDR3 covers 12 residues. Deletions cut 3 bases from V and 8 bases from J, with 8 bases between.

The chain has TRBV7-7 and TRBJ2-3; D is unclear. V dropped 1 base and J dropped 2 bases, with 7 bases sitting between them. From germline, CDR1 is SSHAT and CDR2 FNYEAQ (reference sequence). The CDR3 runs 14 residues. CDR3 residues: CASSLGAFTDTQYF. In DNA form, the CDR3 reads TGTGCCAGCAGCTTAGGAGCTTTCACAGATACGCAGTATTTT.

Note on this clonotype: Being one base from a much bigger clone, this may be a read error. Here the CDR3 reads CSTGTEYEQYF. The CDR3 nucleotides are TGCAGCACCGGGACAGAGTACGAGCAGTACTTC. The chain combines TRBV29-1 with TRBJ2-7; TRBD1 aligns across 7 bases. Germline trimming cut 8 bases from V and 4 bases from J; bases unmatched to any gene: 5. Germline assignment: CDR1 SQVTM and CDR2 ANQGSEA. The CDR3 has 11 residues.

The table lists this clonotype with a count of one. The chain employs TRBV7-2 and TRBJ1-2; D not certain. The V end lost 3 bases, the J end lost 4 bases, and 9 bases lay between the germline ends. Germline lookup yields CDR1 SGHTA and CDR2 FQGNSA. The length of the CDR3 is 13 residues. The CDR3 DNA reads TGTACCAGCAGCTTCGAGAGCCTCTATGGCTACACCTTC. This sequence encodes CTSSFESLYGYTF.

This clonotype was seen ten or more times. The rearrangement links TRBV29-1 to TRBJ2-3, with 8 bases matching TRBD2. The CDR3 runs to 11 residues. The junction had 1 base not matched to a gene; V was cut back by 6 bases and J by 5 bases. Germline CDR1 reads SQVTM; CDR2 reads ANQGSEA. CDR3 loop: CSVGRGDTQYF. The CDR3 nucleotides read TGCAGCGTCGGGAGGGGAGATACGCAGTATTTT.

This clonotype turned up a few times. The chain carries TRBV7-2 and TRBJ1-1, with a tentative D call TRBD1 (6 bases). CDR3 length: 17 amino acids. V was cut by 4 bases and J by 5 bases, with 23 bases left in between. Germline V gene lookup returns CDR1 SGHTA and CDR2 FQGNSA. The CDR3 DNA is TGTGCCAGCAGCTCCCTAGGAACAGGGAGCCGAGGGACTGAAGCTTTCTTT. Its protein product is CASSSLGTGSRGTEAFF.

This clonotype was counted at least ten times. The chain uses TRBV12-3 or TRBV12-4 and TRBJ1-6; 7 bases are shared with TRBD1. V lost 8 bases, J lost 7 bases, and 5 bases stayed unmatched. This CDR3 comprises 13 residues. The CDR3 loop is CASRDSVNSPLHF. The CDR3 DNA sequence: TGTGCCAGCCGGGACAGTGTAAATTCACCCCTCCACTTT.

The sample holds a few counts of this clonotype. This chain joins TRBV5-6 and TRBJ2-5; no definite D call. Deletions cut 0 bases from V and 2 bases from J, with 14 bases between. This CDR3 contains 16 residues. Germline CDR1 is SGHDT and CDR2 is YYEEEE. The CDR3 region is CASSLDGYSPQETQYF. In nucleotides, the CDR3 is TGTGCCAGCAGCTTGGACGGGTATTCGCCACAAGAGACCCAGTACTTC. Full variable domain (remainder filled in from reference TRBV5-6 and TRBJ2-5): DAGVTQSPTHLIKTRGQQVTLRCSPKSGHDTVSWYQQALGQGPQFIFQYYEEEERQRGNFPDRFSGHQFPNYSSELNVNALLLGDSALYLCASSLDGYSPQETQYFGPGTRLLVL.

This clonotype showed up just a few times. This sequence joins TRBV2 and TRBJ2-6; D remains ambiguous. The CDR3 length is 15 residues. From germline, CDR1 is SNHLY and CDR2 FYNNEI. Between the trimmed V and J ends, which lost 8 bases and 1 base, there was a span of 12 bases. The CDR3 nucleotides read TGTGCCAGCGGGAATGGGGTTTCTGGGGCCAACGTCCTGACTTTC. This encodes CASGNGVSGANVLTF. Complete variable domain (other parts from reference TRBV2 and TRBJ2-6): EPEVTQTPSHQVTQMGQEVILRCVPISNHLYFYWYRQILGQKVEFLVSFYNNEISEKSEIFDDQFSVERPDGSNFTLKIRSTKLEDSAMYFCASGNGVSGANVLTFGAGSRLTVL.

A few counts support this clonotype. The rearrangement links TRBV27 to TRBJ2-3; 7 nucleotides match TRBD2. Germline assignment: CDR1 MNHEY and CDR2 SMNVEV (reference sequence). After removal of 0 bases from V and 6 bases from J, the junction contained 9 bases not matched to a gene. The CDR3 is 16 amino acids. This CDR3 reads CASSLSAGASTDTQYF. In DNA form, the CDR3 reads TGTGCCAGCAGTTTATCCGCGGGAGCCTCCACTGATACGCAGTATTTT.

The CDR3 here is CASSFDPPEEQYF. The CDR3 nucleotides are TGTGCCAGCAGCTTCGATCCGCCTGAAGAGCAGTACTTC. The chain combines TRBV7-8 with TRBJ2-7; D uncertain. The CDR3 sequence is 13 residues long. Germline V lookup: CDR1 SGHVS, CDR2 FQNEAQ. The V end lost 3 bases, the J end lost 7 bases, and 13 bases lay between the germline ends.

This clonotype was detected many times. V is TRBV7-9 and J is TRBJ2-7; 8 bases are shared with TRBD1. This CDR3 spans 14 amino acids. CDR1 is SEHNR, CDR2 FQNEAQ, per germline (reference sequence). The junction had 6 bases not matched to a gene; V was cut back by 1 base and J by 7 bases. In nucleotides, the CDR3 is TGTGCCAGCAGCTTAGTGAGCAGGGGGCTTGAGCAGTACTTC. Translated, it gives CASSLVSRGLEQYF.

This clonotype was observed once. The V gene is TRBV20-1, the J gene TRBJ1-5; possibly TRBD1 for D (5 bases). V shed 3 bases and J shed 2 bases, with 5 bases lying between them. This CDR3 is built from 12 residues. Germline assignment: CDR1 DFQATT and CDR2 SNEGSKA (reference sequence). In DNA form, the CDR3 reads TGCAGTGCTAGCAGGGGCAATCAGCCCCAGCATTTT. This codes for CSASRGNQPQHF.

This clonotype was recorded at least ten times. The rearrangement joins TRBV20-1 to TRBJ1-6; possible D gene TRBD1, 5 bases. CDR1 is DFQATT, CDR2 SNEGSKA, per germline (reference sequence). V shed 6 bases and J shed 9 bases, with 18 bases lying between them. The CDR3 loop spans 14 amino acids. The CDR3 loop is CSAKAAGGSSPLHF. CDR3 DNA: TGCAGTGCCAAAGCAGCGGGGGGGAGTTCACCCCTCCACTTT.

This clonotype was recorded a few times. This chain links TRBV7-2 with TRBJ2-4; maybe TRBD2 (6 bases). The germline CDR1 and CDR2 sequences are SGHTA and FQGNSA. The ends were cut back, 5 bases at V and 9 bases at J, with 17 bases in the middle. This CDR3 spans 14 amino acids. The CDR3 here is CASSPGPGVGIQYF. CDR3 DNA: TGTGCCAGCAGCCCTGGTCCGGGAGTGGGCATTCAGTACTTC.

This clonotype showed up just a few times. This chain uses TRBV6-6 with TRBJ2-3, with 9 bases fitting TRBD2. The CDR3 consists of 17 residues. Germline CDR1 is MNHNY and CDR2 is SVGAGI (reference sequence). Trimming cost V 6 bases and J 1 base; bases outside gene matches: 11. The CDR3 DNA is TGTGCCAGCAGAGAACCGGCGGGGGGGCGGGGCACAGATACGCAGTATTTT. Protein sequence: CASREPAGGRGTDTQYF.

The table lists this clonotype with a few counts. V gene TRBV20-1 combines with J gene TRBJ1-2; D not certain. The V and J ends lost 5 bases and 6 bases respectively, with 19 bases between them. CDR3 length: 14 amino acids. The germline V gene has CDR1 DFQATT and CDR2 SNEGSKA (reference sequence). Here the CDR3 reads CSAGQTGGRDGYTF. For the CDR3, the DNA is TGCAGTGCTGGGCAGACGGGAGGGAGAGATGGCTACACCTTC.

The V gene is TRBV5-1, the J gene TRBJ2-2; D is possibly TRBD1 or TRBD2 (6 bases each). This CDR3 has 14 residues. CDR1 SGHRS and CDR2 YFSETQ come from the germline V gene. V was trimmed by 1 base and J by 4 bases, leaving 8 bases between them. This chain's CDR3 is CASSLRGRTGELFF. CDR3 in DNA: TGCGCCAGCAGCTTGCGGGGGCGCACCGGGGAGCTGTTTTTT.